Shown below are 3 T cell receptor beta chains from a single sample sequenced in a study of blood T cell repertoires in COVID-19 (dated by TCRdb to the early 2020s). The method behind the library was the immunoSEQ multiplex PCR assay. This is the immuneACCESS table as TCRdb keeps it, with only in-frame sequences that have V and J called. A part of the clones is gone; compared with another copy, unresolved V genes explain less than half, and the rest is unexplained. The sample table lists some 270,000 clones, 70% to 90% of them with a count of one. The ten largest account for roughly 9.6% of the sample. Sample: peripheral blood. Receptor source: a woman aged 70-85 years with acute or convalescent COVID-19.

The rearrangement uses TRBV27 and TRBJ2-3, with TRBD1 as a possible D gene (6 bases). Per the germline V gene, CDR1 is MNHEY and CDR2 is SMNVEV (reference sequence). Trimming removed 5 bases at V and 1 base at J, with 13 bases between. The CDR3 extends over 15 amino acids. CDR3: CASSQTGLGTDTQYF. The CDR3 nucleotides are TGTGCCAGCAGTCAAACAGGGTTGGGCACAGATACGCAGTATTTT.

Written as DNA, the CDR3 is TGCAGCGTGCGACCGGGAGATTACGGAAACACCATATATTTT. Translating gives CSVRPGDYGNTIYF. The chain links TRBV29-1 to TRBJ1-3; D is uncertain. The CDR3 length is 14 residues. The germline V and J ends were trimmed by 6 bases and 4 bases, with 16 bases remaining between them. CDR1 SQVTM and CDR2 ANQGSEA come from the germline V gene.

The chain couples TRBV19 to TRBJ1-1; 9 bases align to TRBD1. With V trimmed by 3 bases and J by 2 bases, 4 bases remained unmatched. Per germline, CDR1 LNHDA and CDR2 SQIVND (reference sequence). The CDR3 covers 15 residues. CDR3 protein: CASSMDRGGNTEAFF. Written as DNA, the CDR3 is TGTGCCAGTAGTATGGACAGGGGCGGAAACACTGAAGCTTTCTTT.